This TCR beta chain was recovered during a study of blood T cell repertoires in COVID-19. Study-level background: Specimens from acute and convalescent COVID-19 originated in the United States, Italy and Spain.

Exposed volunteers were people who met a COVID-19 case within 2 weeks before study entry. Method: immunoSEQ multiplex PCR; TCRdb's copy keeps in-frame clones and lacks some. The repertoire holds about 270,000 clones, with around 93% as singletons. Germline V gives CDR1 LGHDT, CDR2 YNNKEL (reference sequence). The ends were cut back, 1 base at V and 7 bases at J, with 10 bases in the middle. The CDR3 length is 14 residues. This clone appeared once. The J gene is TRBJ2-2, the V gene TRBV3-1 (or the pseudogene TRBV3-2), with D possibly TRBD2 on 5 matching bases. The clonotype comes from a man between 40 and 49 years old who had been exposed to COVID-19. Sequencing was carried out using PBMCs or T cells enriched from blood (not recorded which). The CDR3, as DNA: TGTGCCAGCAGCCAAGGAGGGCCGGGCGGGGAGCTGTTTTTT. It translates to CASSQGGPGGELFF.